The 6 T cell receptor beta chains presented below share a single source sample, sequenced in a study of blood T cell repertoires in COVID-19 (dated by TCRdb to 2018 to 2021). Libraries were made using the immunoSEQ multiplex PCR assay. In TCRdb, the immuneACCESS table is reduced to in-frame sequences with V and J assigned. These tables do not hold every clone; where another copy was compared, an unresolved V gene accounts for under half, and the others remain unexplained. The sample table records 230,000 or so clones; approximately 83% of these occur just once. Around 3.7% of the sample is held by the ten biggest clonotypes. The sequenced sample consisted of PBMCs or T cells enriched from blood (not recorded which). The receptors derive from a man aged 45-65 years who had recovered from COVID-19.

The chain couples TRBV7-2 to TRBJ2-7, with TRBD1 matching 7 bases. The ends lost 5 bases at V and 0 bases at J; junction bases unmatched: 7. CDR3 length: 15 amino acids. Germline V gene lookup returns CDR1 SGHTA and CDR2 FQGNSA. CDR3 protein: CASSPGQTPSYEQYF. CDR3 DNA sequence: TGTGCCAGCAGCCCGGGACAGACCCCCTCCTACGAGCAGTACTTC.

V usage is TRBV14 and J usage is TRBJ1-5; D gene ambiguous. Germline V gene lookup returns CDR1 SGHDN and CDR2 FVKESK. The CDR3 covers 14 residues. Trimming removed 6 bases at V and 4 bases at J, with 13 bases between. The CDR3 region is CASSRLGGNQPQHF. As DNA, the CDR3 is TGTGCCAGCAGTCGACTGGGAGGGAATCAGCCCCAGCATTTT.

The CDR3 nucleotides are TGTGCCAGCAGCTCCCGGGGAGGGGGGATCGAAAAACTGTTTTTT. This translates into CASSSRGGGIEKLFF. This chain joins TRBV7-2 and TRBJ1-4; TRBD1 might be the D (6 bases). Looked up from germline, CDR1 is SGHTA and CDR2 is FQGNSA. The CDR3 contains 15 residues. Trimming took 4 bases from V and 8 from J, leaving 17 bases between them.

The J gene is TRBJ2-7, the V gene TRBV5-1; the D gene is possibly TRBD2 (7 bases). V dropped 4 bases and J dropped 2 bases, with 16 bases sitting between them. The V gene's germline CDR1 is SGHRS and CDR2 YFSETQ. This CDR3 comprises 15 residues. CDR3 nucleotides: TGCGCCAGCAGCCGGGGGGCCCCGGGAGCCTACGAGCAGTACTTC. It yields the protein CASSRGAPGAYEQYF.

The chain combines TRBV19 with TRBJ2-1; 9 bases align to TRBD2. Looked up from germline, CDR1 is LNHDA and CDR2 is SQIVND (reference sequence). V was clipped by 3 bases and J by 10 bases; unmatched bases: 1. This CDR3 has 12 amino acids. As DNA, the CDR3 is TGTGCCAGTAGTATTCTAGCGGGAGAGCAGTTCTTC. Amino acids: CASSILAGEQFF.

With regard to this clone: Its ends do not fully match the called genes, so a read error is possible. The chain carries TRBV20-1 and TRBJ1-2, with 10 bases that match TRBD1. This CDR3 is 11 amino acids long. Germline-derived CDR1 and CDR2 are DFQATT and SNEGSKA (reference sequence). The CDR3 reads CSAPRQGATYF. The CDR3 nucleotides are TGCAGTGCTCCTAGACAGGGGGCCACATACTTC.